The 5 T cell receptor beta chains reported below all come from one sample, sequenced in a study of blood T cell repertoires in COVID-19. TCRdb keeps only in-frame clones here, not all; method: immunoSEQ multiplex PCR. The sample carries about 70,000 clones, more than 75% recorded once. Sequenced input: peripheral blood. These receptors were obtained from a human donor in a cohort sampled during active COVID-19.

The rearrangement joins TRBV5-1 to TRBJ2-7; weak D call: TRBD1 (6 bases). CDR3 length equals 16 residues. In germline, CDR1 is SGHRS, CDR2 YFSETQ. Trimming stripped 0 bases from V and 7 bases from J, with 20 bases between. For the CDR3, the DNA is TGCGCCAGCAGCTTGGCCCGTAACAGGGCCCTTTGGGAGCAGTACTTC. It translates to CASSLARNRALWEQYF.

V and J are TRBV10-3 and TRBJ2-3, with no clear D. The V gene lost 5 bases and the J gene lost 0 bases, with 3 bases spanning the gap. The V gene's germline CDR1 is ENHRY and CDR2 SYGVKD. There are 12 residues in the CDR3. The CDR3: CAISPSTDTQYF. In DNA form, the CDR3 reads TGTGCCATCAGTCCTAGCACAGATACGCAGTATTTT.

The rearrangement links TRBV6-5 to TRBJ1-2; 10 bases match TRBD1. Losses at the gene ends were 7 bases for V and 7 bases for J; bases not matched to a gene: 9. In germline, CDR1 is MNHEY, CDR2 SVGAGI. The CDR3 covers 14 residues. CDR3 nucleotide sequence: TGTGCCAGCACCTGGACAGGGGGGTTGTCTGGCTACACCTTC. The encoded protein is CASTWTGGLSGYTF.

The CDR3 DNA sequence: TGTGCCAGCAGTGAACCAGGCTTTAGCAATCAGCCCCAGCATTTT. It yields the protein CASSEPGFSNQPQHF. The chain couples TRBV2 to TRBJ1-5; D call uncertain. This CDR3 spans 15 amino acids. V lost 2 bases and J lost 0, with 8 bases in between. Germline lookup yields CDR1 SNHLY and CDR2 FYNNEI.

The J gene is TRBJ2-7, the V gene TRBV6-5, with 9 bases matching TRBD2. This CDR3 is built from 13 residues. The V segment lost 7 bases and the J segment 6 bases; nucleotides outside the gene matches: 7. Germline CDR1 and CDR2: MNHEY and SVGAGI. CDR3 protein: CASKLGLATEQYF. The DNA of the CDR3 is TGTGCCAGCAAGTTAGGACTAGCGACCGAGCAGTACTTC.